These 9 T cell receptor beta chains were sequenced from one sample in a study of T cell repertoires in cytomegalovirus infection. Their recognized antigens are unknown. TCRdb called the reads again in MiXCR, with one record for every CDR3 protein. The repertoire holds 700,000 to 850,000 distinct CDR3 sequences, approximately 29% seen once, with roughly 12% in the top ten. The specimen was cultured CD8+ T cells from PBMCs, collected from culture after CMV antigen stimulation. Receptor source: a human donor in good health (CMV status not recorded). Some clones in this sample may be carry-over from other donors' samples.

The chain couples TRBV19 to TRBJ1-2, with D possibly TRBD1 on 6 matching bases. CDR1 and CDR2 from the germline V gene are LNHDA and SQIVND (reference sequence). This CDR3 has 13 amino acids. Trimming cost V 1 base and J 9 bases, with 12 bases left between them. The CDR3 spells CASSIAPDSRYTF. Here the CDR3 DNA reads TGTGCCAGTAGTATAGCCCCGGACAGTCGCTACACCTTC.

The DNA for the CDR3 is TGTGCCAGCAGCCCAGCGGGAGGGTCGAGATCTGAAGCTTTCTTT. It encodes CASSPAGGSRSEAFF. This chain links TRBV7-8 with TRBJ1-1; unclear D gene. With 5 bases removed from V and 6 bases from J, the gap between germline ends came to 19 bases. The CDR3 extends over 15 amino acids. The germline gives CDR1 SGHVS, CDR2 FQNEAQ.

V gene TRBV27 combines with J gene TRBJ2-5, with TRBD2 matching over 11 bases. With V trimmed by 3 bases and J by 4 bases, 4 bases remained unmatched. Germline CDR1 MNHEY, CDR2 SMNVEV (reference sequence). CDR3 length: 15 residues. DNA for the CDR3: TGTGCCAGCAGTTTCCGACTAGCGGGAAGAGAGACCCAGTACTTC. This encodes CASSFRLAGRETQYF.

This chain links TRBV27 with TRBJ2-1; TRBD1 aligns across 8 bases. The V segment lost 9 bases and the J segment 2 bases; nucleotides outside the gene matches: 6. Germline loops: CDR1 MNHEY, CDR2 SMNVEV (reference sequence). The CDR3 spans 14 residues. In DNA form, the CDR3 reads TGTGCCAGTGCTGGGACAGGCCCCTACAATGAGCAGTTCTTC. Translating gives CASAGTGPYNEQFF.

The V call is TRBV7-2, the J call TRBJ1-1, with D possibly being TRBD1 (5 bases). The germline CDR1 and CDR2 sequences are SGHTA and FQGNSA. Trimming pared 3 bases from V and 4 bases from J, leaving 12 bases between. This CDR3 has 14 residues. CDR3: CASSLGVWGTEAFF. The CDR3, as DNA: TGTGCCAGCAGCTTGGGGGTTTGGGGCACTGAAGCTTTCTTT. Using reference TRBV7-2 and TRBJ1-1 for the parts outside the CDR3, the full variable domain is GAGVSQSPSNKVTEKGKDVELRCDPISGHTALYWYRQSLGQGLEFLIYFQGNSAPDKSGLPSDRFSAERTGGSVSTLTIQRTQQEDSAVYLCASSLGVWGTEAFFGQGTRLTVV.

The chain is built from TRBV6-2 or TRBV6-3 and TRBJ2-1; D is unresolved. Germline CDR1 MNHEY, CDR2 SVGEGT. V was shortened by 2 bases and J by 0 bases, with 5 bases between the two germline ends. There are 14 residues in the CDR3. The CDR3, as DNA: TGTGCCAGCAGTTACAGGAGCTCCTACAATGAGCAGTTCTTC. Protein sequence: CASSYRSSYNEQFF.

The chain links TRBV16 to TRBJ1-4; D possibly corresponds to TRBD1 (5 bases). Germline V CDR1 and CDR2: KGHSY, FQNENV. The CDR3 is 18 residues long. Trimming removed 5 bases from V and 4 bases from J, with 23 bases in between. The CDR3 reads CASSTPNPSGPRNEKLFF. The CDR3 DNA reads TGTGCCAGCAGCACCCCTAATCCATCGGGACCGCGTAATGAAAAACTGTTTTTT.

The chain recombines TRBV5-6 with TRBJ2-3; the D call may be TRBD1 or TRBD2 (5 bases each). Germline V gene sequence: CDR1 SGHDT, CDR2 YYEEEE. CDR3 length equals 17 residues. V lost 3 bases and J lost 4, with 21 bases in between. The CDR3 loop reads CASSSPPGRVLADTQYF. CDR3 nucleotide sequence: TGTGCCAGCAGCTCCCCCCCGGGGCGAGTGCTTGCAGATACGCAGTATTTT.

The J gene is TRBJ2-6, the V gene TRBV10-3; the D is unclear. The CDR3 totals 16 residues. V was cut by 0 bases and J by 0 bases, with 6 bases left in between. Germline V gene sequence: CDR1 ENHRY, CDR2 SYGVKD. In DNA form, the CDR3 reads TGTGCCATCAGTGAGTCGTATCGCTCTGGGGCCAACGTCCTGACTTTC. This encodes CAISESYRSGANVLTF.